This TCR beta chain originates from a study of blood T cells in healthy people across ages. Study-wide results and limits: Naive CD4+ cells and diversity were both higher in long-lived donors than in aged donors.

Alongside a J-beta primer mix, a sample-barcoded 5' primer served in a second PCR lasting roughly 6 to 11 cycles. TCRdb called the 5' RACE reads again in MiXCR, with one record for every CDR3 protein. The table includes 750,000 to 1,000,000 distinct CDR3 sequences, about 29% detected once. This clonotype was found a few times. Its target is unknown. Researchers report isolating at least 7 million PBMCs per sample. V shed 5 bases, J shed 9 bases, and the junction held 13 bases outside the gene matches. The CDR3 length is 15 residues. Germline V lookup: CDR1 MDHEN, CDR2 SYDVKM. This sample was shared with a second study, whose subject was T cells of mothers and their children.

This clonotype originated in a woman in her thirties or forties in good health. The chain uses TRBV28 and TRBJ1-5; 7 bases fit TRBD1. The sequencing input was blood. In DNA form, the CDR3 reads TGTGCCAGCAGTCTAGACAGGGCGGCCCGGTGGCCCCAGCATTTT. Its protein product is CASSLDRAARWPQHF.